This entry is about one T cell receptor (beta chain). What it binds is unknown. These data come from a study of PD-L1 blockade in urothelial cancer. Study findings and constraints: Lower than median blood TCR clonality before treatment predicted better survival.

TCRdb's copy holds only in-frame clones and misses some; the assay was immunoSEQ multiplex PCR. Of tens of thousands of clones in the sample, under 95% are singletons; the top ten hold about 11%. CDR3 size: 14 residues. The germline V and J ends were trimmed by 4 bases and 4 bases, with 10 bases remaining between them. Germline V CDR1 and CDR2: MNHNS, SASEGT. Time point: peripheral blood 6 weeks after treatment start. The receptor's source is a woman between 55 and 75 years old with urothelial cancer. Source: PBMCs, taken around atezolizumab (anti-PD-L1) treatment. The genes are TRBV6-1 and TRBJ1-4, with D possibly being TRBD1 (5 bases). CDR3 amino acids: CASSVGVNNEKLFF. DNA for the CDR3: TGTGCCAGCAGTGTAGGGGTGAATAATGAAAAACTGTTTTTT.